One sample yielded the 23 T cell receptor beta chains listed below, sequenced in a study of shared T cell receptors in the human thymus. The assay was immunoSEQ multiplex PCR, and TCRdb's table has in-frame clones only and misses some. The sample consists of about 660,000 clones, approximately 88% of them appearing once. These data were also reused for a study on human thymus T cells.

Material: thymocytes. These receptors were collected from a boy under two years old with a congenital heart defect.

This chain uses TRBV15 with TRBJ2-5; unclear D gene. The CDR3 sequence is 14 residues long. V lost 4 bases, J lost 3 bases, and 12 bases lay in between. Germline V lookup: CDR1 LNHNV, CDR2 YYDKDF (reference sequence). This CDR3 is CATSTLFQEETQYF. The CDR3 DNA reads as TGTGCCACCAGCACCCTCTTCCAGGAAGAGACCCAGTACTTC.

For this clone: A junction boundary mismatches the germline segment, possibly from a read error. This chain joins TRBV7-7 and TRBJ1-1, with D possibly TRBD1 on 5 matching bases. The CDR3 is 18 amino acids. The germline V gene encodes CDR1 SSHAT and CDR2 FNYEAQ (reference sequence). CDR3 sequence (DNA): TGTGCTAGCAGCTGCCAAACTCACTGGTCCCCAACAGGCACTGAAGCTTTCTTT. Translated: CASSCQTHWSPTGTEAFF. Together with reference TRBV7-7 and TRBJ1-1, the CDR3 gives the full variable domain: GAGVSQSPRYKVTKRGQDVTLRCDPISSHATLYWYQQALGQGPEFLTYFNYEAQPDKSGLPSDRFSAERPEGSISTLTIQRTEQRDSAMYRCASSCQTHWSPTGTEAFFGQGTRLTVV.

The CDR3 DNA reads as TGTGCCTGGAGTGTGTCTAGCGGGAGAGTAGGCGCCTACAATGAGCAGTTCTTC. It specifies CAWSVSSGRVGAYNEQFF. The V gene is TRBV30, the J gene TRBJ2-1, with TRBD2 identical over 10 bases. There are 18 residues in the CDR3. The V gene's germline CDR1 is GTSNPN and CDR2 SVGIG (reference sequence). The trim removed 0 bases at V and 2 bases at J, leaving 10 bases unmatched.

The V and J genes are TRBV5-4 and TRBJ2-1; the D gene is possibly TRBD2 (5 bases). This CDR3 has 14 amino acids. Deletions cut 2 bases from V and 8 bases from J, with 14 bases between. The germline V gene encodes CDR1 SGHNT and CDR2 YYREEE (reference sequence). In DNA form, the CDR3 reads TGTGCCAGCAGCTTTTCTGGGTTGGAGGATGAGCAGTTCTTC. It encodes CASSFSGLEDEQFF.

This chain connects TRBV28 to TRBJ2-6; 7 nucleotides agree with TRBD1. V lost 7 bases and J lost 4; bases outside the gene matches: 4. Germline V gene sequence: CDR1 MDHEN, CDR2 SYDVKM. There are 14 residues in the CDR3. In DNA form, the CDR3 reads TGTGCCAGCAAGGGGGCGGGCGGGGCCAACGTCCTGACTTTC. Protein product: CASKGAGGANVLTF.

This clone was detected once. The genes are TRBV30 and TRBJ1-3, with 7 nucleotides matching TRBD1. Germline CDR1 reads GTSNPN; CDR2 reads SVGIG (reference sequence). CDR3 size: 15 residues. V lost 3 bases to trimming and J lost 2 bases; unmatched junction nucleotides: 7. CDR3 DNA sequence: TGTGCCTGGAGCCTAGGGGGCCCGGCTGGAAACACCATATATTTT. Residues: CAWSLGGPAGNTIYF.

The chain employs TRBV30 and TRBJ1-4; D might be TRBD1 (5 bases). The ends were cut back, 2 bases at V and 0 bases at J, with 16 bases in the middle. The length of the CDR3 is 17 residues. Germline V lookup: CDR1 GTSNPN, CDR2 SVGIG (reference sequence). The CDR3 region is CAWSWIRQPSTNEKLFF. The CDR3 DNA is TGTGCCTGGAGTTGGATACGACAGCCGTCAACTAATGAAAAACTGTTTTTT.

The J gene is TRBJ2-3, the V gene TRBV29-1; 9 nucleotides line up with TRBD2. CDR1 SQVTM and CDR2 ANQGSEA come from the germline V gene. This CDR3 is built from 14 residues. V shed 6 bases, J shed 4 bases, and the junction held 8 bases outside the gene matches. This CDR3 is CSVPGLAAADTQYF. For the CDR3, the DNA is TGCAGCGTGCCGGGACTAGCAGCCGCAGATACGCAGTATTTT.

This chain links TRBV9 with TRBJ2-6; tentative D call: TRBD2 (6 bases). This CDR3 is 16 amino acids long. The germline gives CDR1 SGDLS, CDR2 YYNGEE. The ends were cut back, 4 bases at V and 3 bases at J, with 14 bases in the middle. CDR3 protein: CASSQIGGFGANVLTF. DNA for the CDR3: TGTGCCAGCAGCCAAATCGGAGGGTTTGGGGCCAACGTCCTGACTTTC.

This clone showed up just once. The chain links TRBV5-8 to TRBJ2-7; 9 bases match TRBD2. The germline CDR1 and CDR2 sequences are SGHTS and YDEGEE. CDR3 size: 16 residues. V shed 4 bases and J 0 bases; nucleotides not matched to a gene: 8. CDR3 residues: CASSVTPTSGSYEQYF. The CDR3 DNA reads as TGTGCCAGCAGCGTCACACCGACTAGCGGCTCCTACGAGCAGTACTTC. The complete variable domain, with remaining parts taken from reference TRBV5-8 and TRBJ2-7, reads EAGVTQSPTHLIKTRGQQATLRCSPISGHTSVYWYQQALGLGLQFLLWYDEGEERNRGNFPPRFSGRQFPNYSSELNVNALELEDSALYLCASSVTPTSGSYEQYFGPGTRLTVT.

The chain employs TRBV27 and TRBJ2-7; 7 positions match TRBD1. J was trimmed by 6 bases and V by 2 bases; bases with no gene match: 10. From germline, CDR1 is MNHEY and CDR2 SMNVEV (reference sequence). The CDR3 loop spans 15 amino acids. Here the CDR3 reads CASSLEGPPGGEQYF. DNA of the CDR3: TGTGCCAGCAGTTTAGAGGGGCCTCCAGGGGGCGAGCAGTACTTC.

This chain uses TRBV6-4 with TRBJ2-1; TRBD1 is a possible D gene (6 bases). Per germline, CDR1 MRHNA and CDR2 SNTAGT. CDR3 length: 15 residues. The ends were cut back, 2 bases at V and 4 bases at J, with 12 bases in the middle. The CDR3 loop is CASSDGGFPYNEQFF. The CDR3 region has the DNA TGTGCCAGCAGTGACGGGGGCTTCCCGTACAATGAGCAGTTCTTC.

The chain combines TRBV10-3 with TRBJ1-2, with a weak D call TRBD1 (5 bases). V lost 0 bases to trimming and J lost 4 bases, with 18 bases between them. In germline, CDR1 is ENHRY, CDR2 SYGVKD. This CDR3 has 17 residues. CDR3 bases: TGTGCCATCAGTGAGTCGATGGGGCCCCGATATTTCTATGGCTACACCTTC. It specifies CAISESMGPRYFYGYTF.

The V and J genes are TRBV19 and TRBJ1-5; 9 nucleotides agree with TRBD1. The CDR3 spans 13 residues. Germline V gene sequence: CDR1 LNHDA, CDR2 SQIVND (reference sequence). The V segment lost 9 bases and the J segment 3 bases; nucleotides outside the gene matches: 3. The CDR3 DNA sequence: TGTGCCAGCGGACAGGGGCCCAATCAGCCCCAGCATTTT. It translates to CASGQGPNQPQHF.

The V call is TRBV5-6, the J call TRBJ2-5, with 9 nucleotides matching TRBD2. Germline CDR1 is SGHDT and CDR2 is YYEEEE. V dropped 4 bases and J dropped 2; count of bases not matched to a gene: 6. This CDR3 has 15 amino acids. The CDR3 loop is CASSLGLAMQETQYF. CDR3 DNA sequence: TGTGCCAGCAGCCTCGGACTAGCGATGCAAGAGACCCAGTACTTC.

This clone was picked up one time. The gene calls are TRBV30 and TRBJ1-1, with D possibly being TRBD1 (6 bases). The CDR3 extends over 16 amino acids. Trimming cost V 1 base and J 6 bases, with 21 bases left between them. In germline, CDR1 is GTSNPN, CDR2 SVGIG (reference sequence). The CDR3 DNA follows: TGTGCCTGGAGTGGACAAACTCCAGGGGTTATAGCTGAAGCTTTCTTT. This codes for CAWSGQTPGVIAEAFF. Full variable domain (remainder filled in from reference TRBV30 and TRBJ1-1): SQTIHQWPATLVQPVGSPLSLECTVEGTSNPNLYWYRQAAGRGLQLLFYSVGIGQISSEVPQNLSASRPQDRQFILSSKKLLLSDSGFYLCAWSGQTPGVIAEAFFGQGTRLTVV.

The V call is TRBV28, the J call TRBJ1-2; TRBD1 is a possible D gene (5 bases). This CDR3 contains 15 residues. Germline V lookup: CDR1 MDHEN, CDR2 SYDVKM. Trimming left V 3 bases short and J 4 bases short, with 15 bases between. CDR3 bases: TGTGCCAGCAGTTTTGGGGCGCGCAAAACCTATGGCTACACCTTC. This codes for CASSFGARKTYGYTF.

J is TRBJ1-5 and V is TRBV6-1; D unresolved. V shed 3 bases and J shed 3 bases, with 12 bases lying between them. The CDR3 spans 15 residues. Germline loops: CDR1 MNHNS, CDR2 SASEGT. In nucleotides, the CDR3 is TGTGCCAGCAGTGATAGTCAGGCCCACAATCAGCCCCAGCATTTT. This gives the protein CASSDSQAHNQPQHF.

CDR3 sequence reads: CASSWGREVSSGANVLTF. CDR3 coding DNA: TGTGCCAGCAGCTGGGGACGGGAGGTTTCCTCTGGGGCCAACGTCCTGACTTTC. This chain joins TRBV5-6 and TRBJ2-6; 7 bases map to TRBD2. V gave up 3 bases and J gave up 0 bases; unmatched junction bases: 9. CDR3 size: 18 residues. The V gene's germline CDR1 is SGHDT and CDR2 YYEEEE.

J is TRBJ2-2 and V is TRBV4-3; 13 positions agree with TRBD2. The germline CDR1 and CDR2 sequences are LGHNA and YSLEER. The CDR3 is 16 residues long. J was trimmed by 6 bases and V by 3 bases; bases with no gene match: 4. The CDR3 sequence: CASSHPTSGRAGELFF. DNA for the CDR3: TGCGCCAGCAGCCACCCAACTAGCGGGAGGGCCGGGGAGCTGTTTTTT.

The chain combines TRBV5-1 with TRBJ2-7; 8 bases line up with TRBD1. The CDR3 has 16 residues. Germline V gene lookup returns CDR1 SGHRS and CDR2 YFSETQ. J was trimmed by 2 bases and V by 3 bases; bases with no gene match: 10. The CDR3 nucleotides read TGCGCCAGCAGCTGGTCAGGACAGGGCGAAACCTACGAGCAGTACTTC. Encoded protein: CASSWSGQGETYEQYF.

The rearrangement joins TRBV4-2 to TRBJ2-5, with D unresolved. CDR3 length: 15 residues. Trimming pared 1 base from V and 4 bases from J, leaving 13 bases between. Germline V gene data show CDR1 as LGHNA and CDR2 as YNFKEQ. The chain's CDR3 is CASSQAEWRRETQYF. The CDR3 DNA follows: TGTGCCAGCAGCCAAGCGGAGTGGAGAAGAGAGACCCAGTACTTC.

The gene calls are TRBV7-6 and TRBJ2-1, with D tentatively TRBD2 (5 bases). V was shortened by 5 bases and J by 2 bases, with 19 bases between the two germline ends. Germline CDR1 reads SGHVS; CDR2 reads FNYEAQ. The CDR3 spans 17 residues. The CDR3 protein is CASSLPQKRKPYNEQFF. The CDR3 nucleotides are TGTGCCAGCAGCCTACCCCAAAAGCGGAAACCCTACAATGAGCAGTTCTTC.